The 15 T cell receptor beta chains in this list originate from one sample, sequenced in a study of blood T cell repertoires in COVID-19. Assay used: immunoSEQ multiplex PCR; TCRdb lists only in-frame clones, some missing. The table has tens of thousands of clones, 85% seen once. The specimen sequenced was peripheral blood. All receptors derive from a human donor in a cohort sampled during active COVID-19.

The chain employs TRBV5-5 and TRBJ1-2; TRBD1 agrees at 11 bases. The V gene's germline CDR1 is SGHKS and CDR2 YYEKEE (reference sequence). Trimming took 4 bases from V and 0 from J; bases not matched to a gene: 5. The CDR3 has 16 amino acids. As DNA, the CDR3 is TGTGCCAGCAGCCCAGGACAGGGGGCCGCTAACTATGGCTACACCTTC. It specifies CASSPGQGAANYGYTF.

The V call is TRBV2, the J call TRBJ2-7; 7 bases are shared with TRBD1. Germline values: CDR1 SNHLY, CDR2 FYNNEI. This CDR3 comprises 14 residues. The junction had 6 bases not matched to a gene; V was cut back by 3 bases and J by 4 bases. The CDR3 reads CASSDTGVVYEQYF. The CDR3 coding sequence is TGTGCCAGCAGTGACACAGGGGTTGTGTACGAGCAGTACTTC.

This clone was seen a single time. The V call is TRBV19, the J call TRBJ1-2, with 7 bases identical to TRBD1. V lost 7 bases and J lost 4; bases outside the gene matches: 9. CDR3 size: 14 residues. Germline CDR1 LNHDA, CDR2 SQIVND (reference sequence). The CDR3 DNA reads as TGTGCCAGTAATAACAGGGGATTGGGCTATGGCTACACCTTC. Its translation is CASNNRGLGYGYTF. The whole variable domain, remainder taken from reference TRBV19 and TRBJ1-2, is DGGITQSPKYLFRKEGQNVTLSCEQNLNHDAMYWYRQDPGQGLRLIYYSQIVNDFQKGDIAEGYSVSREKKESFPLTVTSAQKNPTAFYLCASNNRGLGYGYTFGSGTRLTVV.

This clone was found a few times. The CDR3, as DNA: TGTGCCAGCAGTTTCCTGCAGGGGACAGATACGCAGTATTTT. Translation gives CASSFLQGTDTQYF. The chain links TRBV28 to TRBJ2-3; TRBD1 is a possible D gene (6 bases). The CDR3 has 14 residues. Germline CDR1 and CDR2: MDHEN and SYDVKM. The V gene lost 3 bases and the J gene lost 3 bases, with 10 bases spanning the gap.

This chain links TRBV11-3 with TRBJ1-1; a possible D gene is TRBD1 (6 bases). Between the trimmed V and J ends, which lost 4 bases and 3 bases, there was a span of 15 bases. This CDR3 has 15 residues. Per germline, CDR1 SGHNT and CDR2 YENEEA. The CDR3 region has the DNA TGTGCCAGCAGCTCTCGGACAGACGTGGACACTGAAGCTTTCTTT. Protein product: CASSSRTDVDTEAFF.

The chain employs TRBV4-3 and TRBJ2-7; the D is unclear. The CDR3 is 15 amino acids. Deletions cut 0 bases from V and 2 bases from J, with 11 bases between. CDR1 LGHNA and CDR2 YSLEER come from the germline V gene. In DNA form, the CDR3 reads TGCGCCAGCAGCCAAGATACCAGCGAGACCTACGAGCAGTACTTC. Its translation is CASSQDTSETYEQYF.

The V call is TRBV5-4, the J call TRBJ2-3; 7 bases match TRBD2. This CDR3 contains 15 residues. J gave up 2 bases and V 7 bases, and 10 bases lay outside the gene matches. Per the germline V gene, CDR1 is SGHNT and CDR2 is YYREEE (reference sequence). As DNA, the CDR3 is TGTGCCAGCGCCTGGGAGGGCCGGCACACAGATACGCAGTATTTT. Its protein is CASAWEGRHTDTQYF.

The V and J genes are TRBV7-3 and TRBJ2-3; 14 nucleotides line up with TRBD2. This CDR3 contains 15 residues. Per germline, CDR1 SGHTA and CDR2 FQGTGA. V was pared by 3 bases and J by 5 bases, with 1 base of the junction left unmatched. The CDR3 protein is CASSFGTSGGDTQYF. The CDR3 bases are TGTGCCAGCAGCTTCGGGACTAGCGGGGGAGATACGCAGTATTTT.

This clone was seen only once. J is TRBJ2-1 and V is TRBV14; maybe TRBD1 (6 bases). The germline V gene encodes CDR1 SGHDN and CDR2 FVKESK. There are 15 residues in the CDR3. With 1 base removed from V and 5 bases from J, the gap between germline ends came to 12 bases. DNA of the CDR3: TGTGCCAGCAGCCAAGGTCAACAGGGCCACAATGAGCAGTTCTTC. It codes for CASSQGQQGHNEQFF.

This clone has a single count. The V call is TRBV6-1, the J call TRBJ2-6; a possible D gene is TRBD1 (6 bases). Germline assignment: CDR1 MNHNS and CDR2 SASEGT. The CDR3 runs to 18 residues. Trimming took off 4 bases at V and 0 bases at J, with 16 bases between the two ends. The CDR3 is CASSARGGGYSGANVLTF. The CDR3 nucleotides are TGTGCCAGCAGTGCCCGAGGGGGTGGCTACTCTGGGGCCAACGTCCTGACTTTC.

The chain is built from TRBV29-1 and TRBJ1-4; 9 nucleotides align to TRBD1. The CDR3 is 13 residues long. Trimming removed 6 bases from V and 5 bases from J; junction bases left unmatched: 4. Germline values: CDR1 SQVTM, CDR2 ANQGSEA. The CDR3 protein is CSVGDRENEKLFF. The DNA of the CDR3 is TGCAGCGTGGGGGACAGGGAAAATGAAAAACTGTTTTTT.

The V and J genes are TRBV4-3 and TRBJ2-3; D is ambiguous. V was shortened by 0 bases and J by 1 base, with 5 bases between the two germline ends. The CDR3 is 14 residues long. Germline V CDR1 and CDR2: LGHNA, YSLEER. The CDR3 reads CASSQEQRTDTQYF. The CDR3 DNA is TGCGCCAGCAGCCAAGAACAGCGCACAGATACGCAGTATTTT.

The V call is TRBV28, the J call TRBJ1-2; possible D gene TRBD1, 6 bases. Looked up from germline, CDR1 is MDHEN and CDR2 is SYDVKM. The CDR3 consists of 15 residues. V was shortened by 5 bases and J by 8 bases, with 21 bases between the two germline ends. The CDR3 DNA reads as TGTGCCAGCAGTACGCATACCCCCAGGGGATTAGGCTACACCTTC. Its protein product is CASSTHTPRGLGYTF.

This clone was picked up a small number of times. CDR3 DNA: TGTGCCAGCAGCCCACCCGCAGGCGGGGGCTACACCTTC. Residues: CASSPPAGGGYTF. The chain employs TRBV6-6 and TRBJ1-2; D not certain. Trimming removed 6 bases at V and 8 bases at J, with 16 bases between. The CDR3 has 13 residues. Looked up from germline, CDR1 is MNHNY and CDR2 is SVGAGI (reference sequence).

This chain joins TRBV5-8 and TRBJ2-7; TRBD1 agrees at 8 bases. Losses at the gene ends were 3 bases for V and 2 bases for J; bases not matched to a gene: 7. Germline lookup yields CDR1 SGHTS and CDR2 YDEGEE. This CDR3 has 15 residues. CDR3 DNA sequence: TGTGCCAGCAGCTCACTACAGGGGGGCCCCTACGAGCAGTACTTC. This sequence encodes CASSSLQGGPYEQYF.